This is a list of T cell receptor beta chains from one sample in a study of PD-L1 blockade in urothelial cancer. The protocol was immunoSEQ multiplex PCR, while the TCRdb copy is restricted to in-frame clones and leaves out a portion. Seen here are about 88,000 clones, 90% to 95% observed once, and the top ten hold roughly 10%. The specimen comprised PBMCs, sampled around atezolizumab (anti-PD-L1) treatment. Source of these receptors: a man aged 60-69 years with urothelial cancer. CDR3s include the opening cysteine and the closing phenylalanine or tryptophan.

CDR3aa | v_gene
CASSPQTSGTDTQYF | TRBV7-6
CASRDRVTNEKLFF | TRBV6-6
CASRDATGGAEAFF | TRBV2
CASRVGSPHEQYF | TRBV5-1
CASSRTGGTNTEAFF | TRBV7-3
CASSQEVPVGGEQFF | TRBV14
CASSFGQNYGYTF | TRBV28
CASSEGFQGYTF | TRBV7-3
CASSQDRSGGTQYF | TRBV4-2
CASSLSINSPLHF | TRBV5-5
CASTPEGGGGYTF | TRBV2
CASSYTRGGEDTQYF | TRBV6-5
CASSPGLASAQYF | TRBV7-2
CASSFGSTDTQYF | TRBV7-9
CASSGTGQLVGGANVLTF | TRBV4-2
CASSQDRGGSSPLHF | TRBV4-1
CASSPLAGEKVEQFF | TRBV28
CASSSRTEPTGTEAFF | TRBV11-2
CASRPGTGSDTQYF | TRBV2
CASSVEGTGGETQYF | TRBV9
CASSLALGRGYEQFF | TRBV7-7
CASSSTGGWTEAFF | TRBV5-8
CASSQGRGAQYF | TRBV14
CAWNSDGATNEKLFF | TRBV30
CASSLRQHNYGYTF | TRBV5-4